This T cell receptor beta chain comes out of a study of CXCR3-negative and CXCR3-positive naive CD8 T cells. Study-wide results and limits: For CXCR3-positive naive cells, TRB CDR3s were more hydrophobic than those of CXCR3-negative naive cells.

Concerning this clonotype itself: The antigen is unknown.

Through 5' RACE with UMI labels, the TRB cDNA libraries were prepared. TCRdb re-called the 5' RACE reads; one entry per CDR3 protein, DNA not given. The repertoire table contains 110,000 or so distinct CDR3 sequences. Germline assignment: CDR1 MNHEY and CDR2 SMNVEV (reference sequence). There are 13 residues in the CDR3. Source material: naive CXCR3+ CD8+ T cells from blood. Subset specified: CD45RO-CCR7+CD27+CD95- naive CD8+ T cells expressing CXCR3 (TNR3+). This receptor was obtained from a human donor in good health. Some clones in this sample may be carry-over from other donors' samples. The chain employs TRBV27 and TRBJ1-1; with no DNA, the TCRdb D assignment of TRBD1 cannot be verified. The CDR3 spells CASSLGQLTEAFF.